The 7 T cell receptor beta chains presented below share a single source sample, sequenced in a study of spatial heterogeneity in lung cancer. General study points: Within tumors, counts of expanded alpha and beta TCRs tracked tumor mutation counts.

No antigen is known for these receptors. A single record per CDR3 protein comes from TCRdb applying MiXCR to the 5' RACE reads. This sample carries about 27,000 distinct CDR3 sequences, about 7% of them seen once, and the ten largest clones take approximately 25%. Described time point: sample taken at primary tumor resection. The sample in question was lung tumor tissue, obtained at surgery. The receptors were gathered from a male donor with early-stage non-small cell lung cancer.

The sample holds many counts of this clonotype. The chain recombines TRBV10-2 with TRBJ2-1; 15 positions agree with TRBD2. With 8 bases clipped from V and 7 bases from J, the junction kept 6 bases outside the gene matches. The germline CDR1 and CDR2 sequences are WSHSY and SAAADI. The CDR3 has 15 residues. Here the CDR3 reads CASEGTSGGINEQFF. The CDR3 bases are TGCGCCAGCGAAGGGACTAGCGGGGGGATAAATGAGCAGTTCTTC.

This chain joins TRBV7-9 and TRBJ1-2; D uncertain. Trimming stripped 1 base from V and 4 bases from J, with 7 bases between. The CDR3 totals 13 residues. Germline CDR1 and CDR2: SEHNR and FQNEAQ (reference sequence). CDR3 amino acids: CASSLGAAYGYTF. The CDR3 bases are TGTGCCAGCAGCTTAGGGGCAGCCTATGGCTACACCTTC.

This clonotype was detected many times. This chain links TRBV5-1 with TRBJ2-1; 9 bases map to TRBD1. Germline trimming cut 2 bases from V and 7 bases from J; bases unmatched to any gene: 4. Germline loops: CDR1 SGHRS, CDR2 YFSETQ. CDR3 length: 14 amino acids. The CDR3 DNA follows: TGCGCCAGCAGCTTAAGGACAGGGGAGAATGAGCAGTTCTTC. This sequence encodes CASSLRTGENEQFF.

The DNA for the CDR3 is TGTGCCAGCAGTTCCCCCGCGGGCAGAAACTCTGGGGCCAACGTCCTGACTTTC. This codes for CASSSPAGRNSGANVLTF. V and J are TRBV28 and TRBJ2-6, with a possible D match to TRBD2 (5 bases). The V end lost 4 bases, the J end lost 0 bases, and 16 bases lay between the germline ends. The CDR3 is 18 residues long. Germline CDR1 is MDHEN and CDR2 is SYDVKM.

The sample holds many counts of this clonotype. The V call is TRBV20-1, the J call TRBJ2-1; 8 bases are a match to TRBD1. This CDR3 is 14 amino acids long. The germline V gene has CDR1 DFQATT and CDR2 SNEGSKA (reference sequence). V lost 3 bases and J lost 4; bases outside the gene matches: 5. The CDR3 protein is CSARGTGQYNEQFF. The CDR3 DNA follows: TGCAGTGCTAGGGGGACAGGCCAATACAATGAGCAGTTCTTC.

This clonotype has a count of ten or more. The chain joins TRBV7-6 to TRBJ2-2; D is unresolved. Per the germline V gene, CDR1 is SGHVS and CDR2 is FNYEAQ. The CDR3 consists of 16 residues. Trimming left V 3 bases short and J 2 bases short, with 13 bases between. The CDR3 reads CASSFPKYGNTGELFF. CDR3 coding DNA: TGTGCCAGCAGCTTCCCTAAGTACGGCAACACCGGGGAGCTGTTTTTT.

This clonotype was picked up many times. The gene calls are TRBV27 and TRBJ2-5, with a possible D match to TRBD2 (6 bases). The ends were cut back, 6 bases at V and 1 base at J, with 6 bases in the middle. The CDR3 is 12 residues long. Per germline, CDR1 MNHEY and CDR2 SMNVEV (reference sequence). This CDR3 reads CASRRGQETQYF. CDR3 bases: TGTGCCAGCAGGCGGGGCCAAGAGACCCAGTACTTC.